This paragraph reports one TCR beta chain. The data are from a study of blood T cell repertoires in COVID-19. Study overall: Acute and convalescent COVID-19 specimens originated in the United States, Italy and Spain. PBMCs, B-cell-depleted T cells, or T cells provided the cDNA or gDNA that made up the material.

Per the original methods: Estimation of nucleated cell counts was performed using reference gene primer amplification. Method: immunoSEQ multiplex PCR; TCRdb's copy keeps in-frame clones and lacks some. D and trimming were read from the DNA, whereas the V and J calls and clone size are those reported in that table. This sample yields 100,000 to 150,000 clones, of which about 91% are seen a single time; about a tenth belongs to the top ten. The length of the CDR3 is 15 residues. V lost 4 bases and J lost 3; bases outside the gene matches: 7. The germline gives CDR1 MGHRA, CDR2 YSYEKL. The receptor was derived from a man aged 50 to 59 with acute or convalescent COVID-19. Sequenced material: peripheral blood. The chain employs TRBV4-1 and TRBJ1-1; the match to TRBD1 covers 8 bases. Here the CDR3 DNA reads TGCGCCAGCAGCCGAGAGGGACAGGAGCACACTGAAGCTTTCTTT. It encodes CASSREGQEHTEAFF.